Listed below are T cell receptor beta chains from one sample, sequenced in a study of vaccination effects on CD4 cells after COVID-19. Antigens of these TCRs are unknown. Sequencing was performed with immunoSEQ multiplex PCR; in TCRdb, only in-frame clones are kept and a portion is missing. This table holds approximately 24,000 clones, roughly three quarters found once. The specimen was CD4+ T cells from PBMCs cultured with SARS-CoV-2 spike peptides, collected before COVID-19 vaccination. The receptors shown here come from a human donor who had a prior SARS-CoV-2 infection. Each CDR3 is given with its conserved first and last residue. The D gene is left open where the match is weak. Clone size is not always given. Where it is, it says once, few, many or a class for expanded clones.

j_gene,d_gene,abundance,v_gene,CDR3nt,CDR3aa
TRBJ1-4,TRBD1,few,TRBV19,TGTGCCAGTAAGGGACAGAACAATGAAAAACTGTTTTTT,CASKGQNNEKLFF
TRBJ1-2,TRBD1,NA,TRBV6-5,TGTGCCAGCAGTTCCCAATACAGGGGATCGCCAACCTTC,CASSSQYRGSPTF
TRBJ2-1,TRBD2,NA,TRBV7-3,TGTGCCAGCAGAGGTAGCGGGAGCTACAATGAGCAGTTCTTC,CASRGSGSYNEQFF
TRBJ2-7,NA,NA,TRBV4-1,TGCGCCAGCAGCCAACTTGCTTTTGACTACGAGCAGTACTTC,CASSQLAFDYEQYF
TRBJ2-6,NA,NA,TRBV9,TGTGCCAGCAGCGACACGGTCATGGGTGGGGGCTCTGGGGCCAACGTCCTGACTTTC,CASSDTVMGGGSGANVLTF
TRBJ1-1,NA,few,TRBV10-3,TGTGCCATCAGTGGTCCGCACCTTGGTAGCGAGGAAGCTTTCTTT,CAISGPHLGSEEAFF
TRBJ2-7,TRBD1,NA,TRBV5-4,TGTGCCAGCAGCTGGGAAGCCGGGACAGGAGTCGCCGAGCAGTACTTC,CASSWEAGTGVAEQYF
TRBJ1-3,NA,few,TRBV30,TGTGCCTGGAATACAGCTAACTCTGGAAACACCATATATTTT,CAWNTANSGNTIYF
TRBJ1-2,TRBD1,NA,TRBV7-2,TGTGCCAGCCGTCGAGAAGGGACAGTCTTGTATGGCTACACCTTC,CASRREGTVLYGYTF
TRBJ2-3,TRBD2,NA,TRBV30,TGTGCCTGGAGATGGGGGGGAGATACGCAGTATTTT,CAWRWGGDTQYF
TRBJ1-2,NA,NA,TRBV14,TGTGCCAGCAGCTCAGGGCCTAGCTATGGCTACACCTTC,CASSSGPSYGYTF
TRBJ1-5,NA,NA,TRBV4-3,TGCGCCAGCAGCCAAGTATGGGCTGGATCGAGGCAGCCCCAGCATTTT,CASSQVWAGSRQPQHF
TRBJ2-5,NA,NA,TRBV5-1,TGCGCCAGCAGCTTGTCTAGCCAAGAGACCCAGTACTTC,CASSLSSQETQYF
TRBJ2-1,TRBD2,NA,TRBV20-1,TGCAGTGCTAGTGTCCCGGGACTAGCGGGGGTGGAGCAGTTCTTC,CSASVPGLAGVEQFF
TRBJ2-5,TRBD1,few,TRBV15,TGTGCCACCAGCAGGGGGGACAGGGAAGAGACCCAGTACTTC,CATSRGDREETQYF
TRBJ2-7,TRBD1,NA,TRBV19,TGTGCCAGTAGTCCCCCCCGACAGGGCCTTTTCTACGAGCAGTACTTC,CASSPPRQGLFYEQYF
TRBJ1-2,NA,NA,TRBV2,TGTGCCAGCAGTGCCTCCAGGGGTTATGGCTACACCTTC,CASSASRGYGYTF
TRBJ2-5,TRBD2,NA,TRBV7-9,TGTGCCAGCAGCCCATACTCAATAGCGGGGGGAGAGACCCAGTACTTC,CASSPYSIAGGETQYF